This T cell receptor (beta chain) was captured in a study of shared clonotypes between healthy human individuals. CDR1 LGHNA and CDR2 YSLEER come from the germline V gene. V was clipped by 6 bases and J by 4 bases; unmatched bases: 4. The CDR3 consists of 16 residues. Whole-study results and caveats: Researchers sampled only blood; tissue repertoires likely differ.

Notes on this clone: Its antigen is as yet unknown.

All of the donors resided in Nashville, Tennessee, and each was a Caucasian adult. Deep-level assay runs were performed. Here immunoSEQ multiplex PCR was the method, and the copy in TCRdb shows in-frame clones only, minus some. Of 530,000 or so clones listed, roughly 79% were seen once; the top ten hold under 15%. The source is a woman aged 35 to 49 in good health. Some clones in this sample may be carry-over from other donors' samples. The chain employs TRBV4-3 and TRBJ2-2, with 14 bases fitting TRBD2. What was sequenced was PBMCs. CDR3 coding DNA: TGCGCCAGCAGGGCCGGACTAGCGGGAGGCACCGGGGAGCTGTTTTTT. Encoded protein: CASRAGLAGGTGELFF.